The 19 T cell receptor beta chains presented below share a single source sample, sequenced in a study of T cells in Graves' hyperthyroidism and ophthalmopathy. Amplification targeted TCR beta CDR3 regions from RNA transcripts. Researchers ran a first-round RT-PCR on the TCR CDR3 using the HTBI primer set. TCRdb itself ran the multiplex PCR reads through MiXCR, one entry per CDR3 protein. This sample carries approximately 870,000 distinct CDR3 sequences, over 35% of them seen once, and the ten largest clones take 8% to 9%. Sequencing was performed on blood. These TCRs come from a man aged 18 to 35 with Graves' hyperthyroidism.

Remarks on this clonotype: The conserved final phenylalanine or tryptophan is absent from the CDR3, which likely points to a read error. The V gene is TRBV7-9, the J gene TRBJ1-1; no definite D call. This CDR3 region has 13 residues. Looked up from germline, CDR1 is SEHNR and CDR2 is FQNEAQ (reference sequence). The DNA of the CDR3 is TGTGCCAGCGGCTTAGAACCTAACACTGAAGCTTTCATT. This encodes CASGLEPNTEAFI.

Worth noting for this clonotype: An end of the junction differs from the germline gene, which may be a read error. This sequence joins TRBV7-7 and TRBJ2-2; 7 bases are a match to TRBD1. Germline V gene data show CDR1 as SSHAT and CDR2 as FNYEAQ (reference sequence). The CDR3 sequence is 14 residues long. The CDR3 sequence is CASSFAQGSGELFF. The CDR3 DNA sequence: TGTGCTAGCAGCTTTGCACAGGGGTCCGGGGAGCTGTTTTTT.

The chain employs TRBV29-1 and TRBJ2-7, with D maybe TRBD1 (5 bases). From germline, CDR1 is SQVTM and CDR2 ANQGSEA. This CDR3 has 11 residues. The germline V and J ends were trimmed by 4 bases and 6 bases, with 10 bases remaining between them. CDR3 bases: TGCAGCGTTGCAGGGATTCGCGAGCAGTACTTC. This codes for CSVAGIREQYF.

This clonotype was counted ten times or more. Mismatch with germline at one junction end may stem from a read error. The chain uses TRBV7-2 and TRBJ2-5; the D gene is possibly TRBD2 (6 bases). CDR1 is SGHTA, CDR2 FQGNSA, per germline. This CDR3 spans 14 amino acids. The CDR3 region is CASRLGGVRETQYF. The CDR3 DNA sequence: TGTGCCAGCAGATTAGGAGGGGTTAGGGAGACCCAGTACTTC.

Written as DNA, the CDR3 is TGCAGTGCTCCCACCTCGACAGGCCTGACTTTC. Its protein product is CSAPTSTGLTF. V and J are TRBV20-1 and TRBJ2-6; the D gene is possibly TRBD1 (6 bases). Germline loops: CDR1 DFQATT, CDR2 SNEGSKA (reference sequence). Between the trimmed V and J ends, which lost 5 bases and 15 bases, there was a span of 14 bases. The CDR3 is 11 residues long.

CDR3 residues: CASSYGTGEKPSPLHF. CDR3 bases: TGTGCCAGCAGCTACGGGACAGGGGAGAAGCCTTCACCCCTCCACTTT. V is TRBV12-3 or TRBV12-4 and J is TRBJ1-6; 10 bases align to TRBD1. Trimming took 6 bases from V and 9 from J; bases not matched to a gene: 11. The CDR3 loop spans 16 amino acids.

CDR3 region: CASSNYRDNVFGQYF. The CDR3 DNA is TGTGCCAGCAGCAATTACCGGGACAACGTTTTTGGGCAGTACTTC. V is TRBV5-4 and J is TRBJ2-7; weak D call: TRBD1 (6 bases). Germline V gene data show CDR1 as SGHNT and CDR2 as YYREEE (reference sequence). The CDR3 spans 15 residues. V lost 4 bases, J lost 9 bases, and 23 bases lay in between.

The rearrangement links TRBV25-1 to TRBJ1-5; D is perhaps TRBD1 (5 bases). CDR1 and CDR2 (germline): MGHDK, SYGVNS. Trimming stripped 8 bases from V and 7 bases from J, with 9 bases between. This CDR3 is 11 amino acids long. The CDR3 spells CASRDRQPQHF. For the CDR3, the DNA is TGTGCCAGCCGAGACAGACAGCCCCAGCATTTT. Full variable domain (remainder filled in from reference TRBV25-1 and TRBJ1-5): EADIYQTPRYLVIGTGKKITLECSQTMGHDKMYWYQQDPGMELHLIHYSYGVNSTEKGDLSSESTVSRIRTEHFPLTLESARPSHTSQYLCASRDRQPQHFGDGTRLSIL.

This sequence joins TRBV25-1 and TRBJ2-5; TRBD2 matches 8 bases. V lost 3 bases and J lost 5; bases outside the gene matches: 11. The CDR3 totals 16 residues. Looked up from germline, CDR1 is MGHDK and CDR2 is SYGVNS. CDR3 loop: CASSDQGLGGEETQYF. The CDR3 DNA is TGTGCCAGCAGTGATCAGGGACTAGGCGGGGAGGAGACCCAGTACTTC. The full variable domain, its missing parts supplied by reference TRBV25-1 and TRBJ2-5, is EADIYQTPRYLVIGTGKKITLECSQTMGHDKMYWYQQDPGMELHLIHYSYGVNSTEKGDLSSESTVSRIRTEHFPLTLESARPSHTSQYLCASSDQGLGGEETQYFGPGTRLLVL.

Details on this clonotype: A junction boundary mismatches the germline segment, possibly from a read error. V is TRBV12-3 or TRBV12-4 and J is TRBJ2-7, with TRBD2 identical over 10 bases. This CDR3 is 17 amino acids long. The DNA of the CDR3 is TGTGCCAGCAGTTTACCCTGGAGCGGGAGGGATAGGTACGAGCAGCACTTC. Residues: CASSLPWSGRDRYEQHF.

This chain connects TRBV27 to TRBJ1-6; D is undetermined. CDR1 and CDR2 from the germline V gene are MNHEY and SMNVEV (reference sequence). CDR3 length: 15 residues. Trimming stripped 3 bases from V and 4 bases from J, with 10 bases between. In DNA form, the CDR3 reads TGTGCCAGCAGTTTTCTAACAGCTTATAATTCACCCCTCCACTTT. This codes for CASSFLTAYNSPLHF.

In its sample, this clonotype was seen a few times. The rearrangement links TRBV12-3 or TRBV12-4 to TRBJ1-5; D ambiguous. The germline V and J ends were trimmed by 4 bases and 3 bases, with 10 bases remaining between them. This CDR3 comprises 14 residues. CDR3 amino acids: CASSSYDTNQPQHF. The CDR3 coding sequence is TGTGCCAGCAGTTCCTATGACACCAATCAGCCCCAGCATTTT.

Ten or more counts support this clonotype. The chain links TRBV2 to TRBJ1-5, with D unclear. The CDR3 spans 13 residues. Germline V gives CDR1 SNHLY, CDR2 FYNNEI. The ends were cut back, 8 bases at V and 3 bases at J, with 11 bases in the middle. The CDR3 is CASGPRDNQPQHF. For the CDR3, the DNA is TGTGCCAGCGGTCCCAGAGACAATCAGCCCCAGCATTTT.

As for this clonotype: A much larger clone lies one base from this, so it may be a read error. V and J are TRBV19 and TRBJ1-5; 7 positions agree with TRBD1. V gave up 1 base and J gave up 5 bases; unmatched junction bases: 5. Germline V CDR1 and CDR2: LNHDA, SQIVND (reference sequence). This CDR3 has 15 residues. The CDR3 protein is CASSIAGQMHQPQHF. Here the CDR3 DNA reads TGTGCCAGTAGTATAGCGGGACAGATGCATCAGCCCCAGCATTTT.

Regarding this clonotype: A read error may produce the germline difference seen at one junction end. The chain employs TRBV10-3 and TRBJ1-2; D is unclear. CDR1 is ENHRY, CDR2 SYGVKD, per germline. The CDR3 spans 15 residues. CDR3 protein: CASSPRGGQYNGYTF. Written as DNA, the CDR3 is TGTGCCAGCAGTCCTCGTGGCGGCCAGTATAACGGCTACACCTTC.

CDR3 nucleotide sequence: TGTGCCAGCAGCGGTAGCGGGGGGACCAACACCGGGGAGCTGTTTTTT. Residues: CASSGSGGTNTGELFF. This sequence joins TRBV7-9 and TRBJ2-2, with 10 bases fitting TRBD2. Germline CDR1 is SEHNR and CDR2 is FQNEAQ (reference sequence). This CDR3 has 16 residues. Germline trimming cut 5 bases from V and 2 bases from J; bases unmatched to any gene: 5.

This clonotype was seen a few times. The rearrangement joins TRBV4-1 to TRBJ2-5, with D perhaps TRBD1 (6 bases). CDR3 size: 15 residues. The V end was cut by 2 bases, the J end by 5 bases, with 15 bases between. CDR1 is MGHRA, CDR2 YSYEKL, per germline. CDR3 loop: CASSQRGKGWETQYF. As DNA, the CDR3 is TGCGCCAGCAGCCAAAGGGGGAAGGGATGGGAGACCCAGTACTTC.

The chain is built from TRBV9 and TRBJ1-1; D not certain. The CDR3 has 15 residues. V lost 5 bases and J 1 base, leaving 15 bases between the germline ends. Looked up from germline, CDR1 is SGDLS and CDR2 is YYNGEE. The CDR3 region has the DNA TGTGCCAGCAGTCCGAGTCTGCGGGGGAACACTGAAGCTTTCTTT. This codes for CASSPSLRGNTEAFF.

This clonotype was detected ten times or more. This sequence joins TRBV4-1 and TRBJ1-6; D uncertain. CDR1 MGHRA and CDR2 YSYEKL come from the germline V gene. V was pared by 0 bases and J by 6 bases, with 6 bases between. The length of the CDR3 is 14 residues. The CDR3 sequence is CASSQDGVNSPLHF. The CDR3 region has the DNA TGCGCCAGCAGCCAAGATGGAGTTAATTCACCCCTCCACTTT.